This entry describes one T cell receptor beta chain. Antigen specificity is unknown. This was a deep-level run. Method: immunoSEQ multiplex PCR; TCRdb's copy keeps in-frame clones and lacks some. The table lists approximately 1.5 million clones, 98% to 99% of them singletons. These data come from a study of shared clonotypes between healthy human individuals. Per the germline V gene, CDR1 is LNHNV and CDR2 is YYDKDF (reference sequence). V lost 11 bases to trimming and J lost 7 bases, with 29 bases between them. The CDR3 has 16 residues. Findings of the study overall: A handful of donors had around 5.5% of their naive CD4 clonotypes in common.

The chain is built from TRBV15 and TRBJ1-2, with D possibly matching TRBD1 (6 bases). The clonotype comes from a man in his thirties or forties in good health. Material: naive CD4+ T cells sorted from blood. The subset here: CD45RA+ positively selected. The CDR3 DNA sequence: TGTGCCTCCGCACCTCAACCCCGCGGGGGCGCAGGTGGCTACACCTTC. This codes for CASAPQPRGGAGGYTF. The full variable domain, completed using reference TRBV15 and TRBJ1-2, is DAMVIQNPRYQVTQFGKPVTLSCSQTLNHNVMYWYQQKSSQAPKLLFHYYDKDFNNEADTPDNFQSRRPNTSFCFLDIRSPGLGDTAMYLCASAPQPRGGAGGYTFGSGTRLTVV.